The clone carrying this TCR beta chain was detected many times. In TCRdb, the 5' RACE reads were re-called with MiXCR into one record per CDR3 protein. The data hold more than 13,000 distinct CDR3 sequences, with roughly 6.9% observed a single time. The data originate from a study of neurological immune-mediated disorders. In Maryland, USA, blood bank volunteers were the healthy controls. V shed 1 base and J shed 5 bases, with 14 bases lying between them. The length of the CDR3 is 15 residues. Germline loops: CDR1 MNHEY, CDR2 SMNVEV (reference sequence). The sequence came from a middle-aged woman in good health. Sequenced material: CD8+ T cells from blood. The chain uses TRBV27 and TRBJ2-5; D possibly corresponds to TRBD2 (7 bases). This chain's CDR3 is CASSLFRGALETQYF. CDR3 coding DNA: TGTGCCAGCAGTTTATTCCGGGGGGCTTTGGAGACCCAGTACTTC.